These T cell receptor beta chains were read from a single sample in a study of T cell repertoires in cytomegalovirus infection. TCRdb reprocessed the reads via MiXCR and lists one record per CDR3 protein. Found here are around 450,000 distinct CDR3 sequences, 30% to 40% of them singletons; the top ten hold 12% to 15%. The sequencing input was PBMCs. Receptors originate from a human donor in good health (CMV status not recorded). Some clones in this sample may be carry-over from other donors' samples. CDR3s include the opening cysteine and the closing phenylalanine or tryptophan. Fields, in order: D gene, V gene, J gene, clone size, CDR3 protein, CDR3 DNA. The D gene is left open where the match is weak. Clone size is stated in some rows and not others, as once, few, many or a class when expanded.

>-|TRBV27|TRBJ1-5|-
CASSTRLTPEPQHF
TGTGCCAGCAGTACACGTCTGACACCTGAGCCCCAGCATTTT
>-|TRBV7-9|TRBJ2-7|few
CASSPQQGPDEQYF
TGTGCCAGCAGCCCGCAACAAGGGCCGGACGAGCAGTACTTC
>TRBD2|TRBV9|TRBJ2-1|-
CASSVESGGAGNEQFF
TGTGCCAGCAGCGTAGAGAGCGGGGGGGCCGGCAATGAGCAGTTCTTC
>-|TRBV7-2|TRBJ1-4|few
CASSSQAGGRRAGEKLFF
TGTGCCAGCAGCTCCCAAGCCGGGGGGCGTCGGGCAGGTGAAAAACTGTTTTTT
>TRBD2|TRBV5-6|TRBJ2-7|-
CASKRGTTNEQYF
TGTGCCAGTAAAAGAGGGACTACCAACGAGCAGTACTTC
>-|TRBV11-1|TRBJ1-2|few
CASSPRPDAGYTF
TGTGCCAGCAGCCCCCGGCCAGACGCGGGCTACACCTTC
>-|TRBV10-1|TRBJ2-3|-
CASGERTGDTQYF
TGCGCCAGCGGAGAGAGGACGGGGGATACGCAGTATTTT
>-|TRBV5-4|TRBJ2-7|-
CASTPTSASEQYF
TGTGCCAGCACCCCGACTAGTGCTTCCGAGCAGTACTTC
>-|TRBV27|TRBJ2-3|few
CASSLGELRSVADTQYF
TGTGCCAGCAGTTTGGGGGAACTTCGCAGCGTTGCAGATACGCAGTATTTT
>-|TRBV12-3/TRBV12-4|TRBJ2-1|few
CASSARGSSYNEQFF
TGTGCCAGCAGTGCCCGGGGGAGCTCCTACAATGAGCAGTTCTTC
>-|TRBV19|TRBJ1-2|-
CASRPGGAQGYTF
TGTGCCAGTAGGCCCGGTGGGGCGCAGGGCTACACCTTC
>TRBD1|TRBV7-9|TRBJ1-5|-
CASSQGVSNQPQHF
TGTGCCAGCAGTCAGGGGGTGAGCAATCAGCCCCAGCATTTT
>-|TRBV2|TRBJ1-1|-
CASSGRVRMNTEAFF
TGTGCCAGCAGTGGCCGGGTCAGGATGAACACTGAAGCTTTCTTT
>-|TRBV5-5|TRBJ2-2|-
CASSPRPGVLFF
TGTGCCAGCAGCCCTAGACCCGGGGTGCTGTTTTTT
>-|TRBV27|TRBJ2-3|-
CASSFRESTDTQYF
TGTGCCAGCAGTTTCAGGGAGAGCACAGATACGCAGTATTTT
>TRBD1|TRBV5-1|TRBJ1-2|-
CASSIGTGFGYTF
TGCGCCAGCAGCATCGGGACAGGGTTTGGCTACACCTTC
>-|TRBV6-2/TRBV6-3|TRBJ1-1|medium-sized
CASSTGLTEAFF
TGTGCCAGCAGTACAGGGCTGACTGAAGCTTTCTTT
>-|TRBV7-2|TRBJ1-5|many
CASSLSPAAAYYQPQHF
TGTGCCAGCAGCTTAAGTCCGGCCGCGGCATACTATCAGCCCCAGCATTTT
>-|TRBV5-6|TRBJ2-5|-
CASSLGGDNQETQYF
TGTGCCAGCAGCTTGGGAGGGGACAACCAAGAGACCCAGTACTTC
>-|TRBV7-2|TRBJ2-5|many
CASSLAGQGRAETQYF
TGTGCCAGCAGCTTAGCGGGGCAGGGGCGGGCGGAGACCCAGTACTTC
>TRBD1|TRBV12-3/TRBV12-4|TRBJ1-1|many
CASSSWTGPNTEAFF
TGTGCCAGCAGTTCCTGGACAGGGCCGAACACTGAAGCTTTCTTT
>-|TRBV2|TRBJ2-5|few
CASSGGKETQYF
TGTGCCAGCTCCGGTGGGAAAGAGACCCAGTACTTC
>-|TRBV14|TRBJ2-5|-
CASSQDHRDFQETQYF
TGTGCCAGCAGCCAAGATCACAGGGACTTTCAAGAGACCCAGTACTTC
>TRBD2|TRBV15|TRBJ2-7|-
CATSSGGALDEQYF
TGTGCCACCAGCAGCGGGGGGGCCTTGGACGAGCAGTACTTC
>-|TRBV12-3/TRBV12-4|TRBJ2-4|many
CASSPHTGNIQYF
TGTGCCAGCAGTCCCCACACAGGGAACATTCAGTACTTC
>TRBD2|TRBV28|TRBJ2-3|many
CASSSLAGGPIGSDTQYF
TGTGCCAGCAGTTCTCTAGCGGGGGGGCCTATAGGTTCCGATACGCAGTATTTT
>TRBD1|TRBV13|TRBJ2-7|-
CASTQGAYEQYF
TGTGCCAGCACCCAGGGGGCCTACGAGCAGTACTTC
>-|TRBV7-6|TRBJ2-7|many
CASSLVGAEQYF
TGTGCCAGCAGCTTAGTCGGCGCCGAGCAGTACTTC
>-|TRBV6-5|TRBJ1-5|-
CASSYVGGGNQPQHF
TGTGCCAGCAGTTATGTGGGAGGCGGCAATCAGCCCCAGCATTTT
>-|TRBV7-2|TRBJ2-3|many
CASSSSSTGPGGTDTQYF
TGTGCCAGCAGCTCCTCCTCCACGGGGCCGGGAGGCACAGATACGCAGTATTTT
>TRBD2|TRBV28|TRBJ2-1|many
CASRGGSYNEQFF
TGTGCCAGCCGGGGGGGCAGTTACAATGAGCAGTTCTTC
>-|TRBV30|TRBJ2-7|few
CAWTKGREQYF
TGTGCCTGGACTAAGGGTCGAGAGCAGTACTTC
>TRBD2|TRBV7-6|TRBJ2-1|-
CASSSHSGGKDNEQFF
TGTGCCAGCAGCTCGCATAGCGGGGGGAAGGACAATGAGCAGTTCTTC
>TRBD1|TRBV5-1|TRBJ2-5|-
CASSSKPGTGGYQETQYF
TGCGCCAGCAGCTCCAAACCCGGGACAGGGGGCTATCAAGAGACCCAGTACTTC
>TRBD2|TRBV7-2|TRBJ2-3|few
CASSLVLGLAGGETDTQYF
TGTGCCAGCAGCTTAGTCCTCGGACTAGCGGGGGGGGAGACAGATACGCAGTATTTT
>-|TRBV19|TRBJ2-2|-
CASTRDIYTGELFF
TGTGCCAGTACGCGGGACATTTACACCGGGGAGCTGTTTTTT
>-|TRBV12-3/TRBV12-4|TRBJ1-1|once
CASSLDTEALF
TGTGCCAGCAGTCTAGATACTGAAGCTTTATTT
>-|TRBV4-1|TRBJ1-1|-
CASSPGLSRSTNTEAFF
TGCGCCAGCAGCCCGGGGCTTTCTAGATCCACGAACACTGAAGCTTTCTTT
>-|TRBV5-6|TRBJ1-3|-
CASSTRTQGRSGNTIYF
TGTGCCAGCAGCACCCGAACTCAGGGCCGCTCTGGAAACACCATATATTTT
>TRBD1|TRBV5-4|TRBJ2-2|-
CASSGPGQGWTGELFF
TGTGCCAGCAGCGGACCGGGACAGGGTTGGACCGGGGAGCTGTTTTTT
>-|TRBV3-1|TRBJ1-4|few
CASSHGQLGTNEKLFF
TGTGCCAGCAGCCACGGACAACTCGGAACTAATGAAAAACTGTTTTTT
>TRBD1|TRBV7-9|TRBJ1-1|-
CDSSFRGQVGTEAFF
TGTGACAGCAGCTTCCGAGGACAGGTAGGCACTGAAGCTTTCTTT
>-|TRBV2|TRBJ2-2|-
CASVLVDTGELFF
TGTGCCAGCGTTCTGGTTGACACCGGGGAGCTGTTTTTT
>-|TRBV4-2|TRBJ2-5|-
CASSQDQRGETQYF
TGTGCCAGCAGCCAAGACCAGAGGGGAGAGACCCAGTACTTC
>TRBD1|TRBV4-1|TRBJ2-7|-
CASSRGTANYEQYF
TGCGCCAGCAGCCGGGGGACAGCCAACTACGAGCAGTACTTC
>-|TRBV28|TRBJ2-1|once
CASRLNNEQFF
TGTGCCAGCAGACTCAACAATGAGCAGTTCTTC
>-|TRBV4-2|TRBJ1-3|few
CASSAKEHSGNTIYF
TGTGCCAGCAGCGCCAAAGAACACTCTGGAAACACCATATATTTT
>-|TRBV4-3|TRBJ2-5|-
CASSQLDGETQYF
TGCGCCAGCAGCCAGTTGGACGGAGAGACCCAGTACTTC
>-|TRBV5-6|TRBJ2-7|few
CASSLGTETYEQYF
TGTGCCAGCAGCTTAGGGACCGAGACCTACGAGCAGTACTTC
>-|TRBV5-1|TRBJ2-1|few
CASSIRANEQFF
TGCGCCAGCAGTATTCGGGCCAATGAGCAGTTCTTC
>TRBD2|TRBV6-1|TRBJ2-1|few
CASGLDNEQFF
TGTGCCAGCGGACTAGACAATGAGCAGTTCTTC
>TRBD1|TRBV20-1|TRBJ1-2|-
CSARTGIFYGYTF
TGCAGTGCTCGGACAGGAATTTTCTATGGCTACACCTTC
>-|TRBV27|TRBJ2-7|-
CASSLQTLREQYF
TGTGCCAGCAGTTTACAGACACTACGCGAGCAGTACTTC
>-|TRBV12-3/TRBV12-4|TRBJ1-2|few
CASSLQVAYGYTF
TGTGCCAGCAGTCTACAGGTAGCTTATGGCTACACCTTC
>TRBD2|TRBV12-3/TRBV12-4|TRBJ2-1|few
CASSSTSGGSSYNEQFF
TGTGCCAGCAGTTCGACTAGCGGGGGTTCCTCCTACAATGAGCAGTTCTTC